The 5 T cell receptor beta chains below come from one sample, sequenced in a study of T cell repertoires in cytomegalovirus infection. In TCRdb, the reads were re-called with MiXCR into one record per CDR3 protein. The repertoire consists of approximately 600,000 distinct CDR3 sequences, with about 40% occurring once and the leading ten covering roughly 50%. What these receptors recognize is not known. The material was cultured PBMCs, obtained from culture after CMV antigen stimulation. Every receptor here comes from a human donor in good health (CMV status not recorded). Some clones in this sample may be carry-over from other donors' samples.

The chain couples TRBV27 to TRBJ2-2; tentative D call: TRBD2 (5 bases). Germline assignment: CDR1 MNHEY and CDR2 SMNVEV (reference sequence). There are 13 residues in the CDR3. Trimming took off 8 bases at V and 4 bases at J, with 11 bases between the two ends. DNA for the CDR3: TGTGCCAGCTGTCGCGGACTCACCGGGGAGCTGTTTTTT. Amino acids: CASCRGLTGELFF.

This clonotype has more than one count but fewer than ten. The rearrangement links TRBV4-1 to TRBJ2-1; D is perhaps TRBD2 (5 bases). Trimming pared 1 base from V and 0 bases from J, leaving 19 bases between. The V gene's germline CDR1 is MGHRA and CDR2 YSYEKL. The CDR3 totals 19 residues. CDR3 coding DNA: TGCGCCAGCAGCCAAGGAGCGGCAAGCGAAACATTCTCCTACAATGAGCAGTTCTTC. This gives the protein CASSQGAASETFSYNEQFF.

Concerning this clonotype: The junction departs from the called germline gene at one end, perhaps through a read error. J is TRBJ2-1 and V is TRBV6-6; a weak D match, TRBD1 (6 bases). CDR1 MNHNY and CDR2 SVGAGI come from the germline V gene (reference sequence). The CDR3 consists of 17 residues. Written as DNA, the CDR3 is TGTTCCAGCAGTTTTTCACAGGGCCCTCTCCTACACAATGAGCAGTTCTTC. Its translation is CSSSFSQGPLLHNEQFF.

The rearrangement joins TRBV2 to TRBJ1-2; D may be TRBD1 (5 bases). The CDR3 has 14 residues. Between the trimmed V and J ends, which lost 7 bases and 5 bases, there was a span of 17 bases. CDR1 is SNHLY, CDR2 FYNNEI, per germline. DNA of the CDR3: TGTGCCAGCACCCCCCGGGACGGCGCGTATGGCTACACCTTC. Its translation is CASTPRDGAYGYTF.

There are a few counts of this clonotype. The chain joins TRBV18 to TRBJ2-1, with 9 bases identical to TRBD1. CDR1 and CDR2 from the germline V gene are KGHSH and LQKENI. The CDR3 is 16 residues long. V lost 0 bases, J lost 4 bases, and 4 bases stayed unmatched. Here the CDR3 DNA reads TGTGCCAGCTCACCACCGGGACAGGGCGAGTACAATGAGCAGTTCTTC. Translating it yields CASSPPGQGEYNEQFF.